These 24 T cell receptor beta chains came from one sample sequenced in a study of neoadjuvant nivolumab and ipilimumab in lung cancer. Measured with immunoSEQ multiplex PCR; TCRdb has only the in-frame clones, and not every one. The sample has about 4,300 clones, about three quarters seen once. The sequencing here drew on adjacent normal lung tissue, taken after neoadjuvant nivolumab, alone or with ipilimumab, at or shortly before surgery. These receptors were obtained from an adult with non-small cell lung cancer.

The chain recombines TRBV5-8 with TRBJ2-5; D may be TRBD1 (5 bases). Germline V gives CDR1 SGHTS, CDR2 YDEGEE. CDR3 size: 13 residues. Trimming stripped 4 bases from V and 3 bases from J, with 10 bases between. The CDR3 loop reads CASSPFREETQYF. The CDR3 DNA reads TGTGCCAGCAGCCCGTTCAGGGAAGAGACCCAGTACTTC. Drawing the rest from reference TRBV5-8 and TRBJ2-5, the complete variable domain is EAGVTQSPTHLIKTRGQQATLRCSPISGHTSVYWYQQALGLGLQFLLWYDEGEERNRGNFPPRFSGRQFPNYSSELNVNALELEDSALYLCASSPFREETQYFGPGTRLLVL.

The chain couples TRBV14 to TRBJ1-2; D unclear. The CDR3 has 12 residues. Between the trimmed V and J ends, which lost 1 base and 6 bases, there was a span of 6 bases. Germline V gene sequence: CDR1 SGHDN, CDR2 FVKESK. The CDR3 here is CASSQGGNGYTF. The CDR3 DNA follows: TGTGCCAGCAGCCAAGGCGGAAATGGCTACACCTTC.

The chain links TRBV6-6 to TRBJ2-1, with TRBD2 matching 14 bases. Trimming took 2 bases from V and 6 from J; bases not matched to a gene: 0. CDR3 length: 15 amino acids. The germline V gene encodes CDR1 MNHNY and CDR2 SVGAGI (reference sequence). CDR3 coding DNA: TGTGCCAGCAGTTACGGGACTAGCGGGGGCAATGAGCAGTTCTTC. Protein: CASSYGTSGGNEQFF.

The chain is built from TRBV11-2 and TRBJ2-4; D perhaps matches TRBD1 (5 bases). Trimming left V 5 bases short and J 0 bases short, with 17 bases between. The CDR3 is 17 amino acids. Germline V CDR1 and CDR2: SGHAT, FQNNGV. In nucleotides, the CDR3 is TGTGCCAGCAGCCCCCTCGAGACAGAACTAGCCAAAAACATTCAGTACTTC. Protein product: CASSPLETELAKNIQYF.

V is TRBV7-9 and J is TRBJ2-3, with a tentative D call TRBD2 (7 bases). The CDR3 consists of 14 residues. Germline assignment: CDR1 SEHNR and CDR2 FQNEAQ (reference sequence). The germline V and J ends were trimmed by 6 bases and 4 bases, with 14 bases remaining between them. CDR3 DNA: TGTGCCAGCAGTGATAGGGGGGGCCCAGATACGCAGTATTTT. Translated, it gives CASSDRGGPDTQYF.

This clone was seen just once. The V call is TRBV7-2, the J call TRBJ2-4; D possibly corresponds to TRBD2 (5 bases). Germline CDR1 and CDR2: SGHTA and FQGNSA. Trimming shortened V by 3 bases and J by 8 bases, and 11 bases separated the two germline ends. CDR3 length: 13 residues. The CDR3 protein is CASSLGQRDIQYF. CDR3 DNA: TGTGCCAGCAGCTTGGGCCAGAGGGACATTCAGTACTTC.

The chain uses TRBV7-8 and TRBJ1-4, with no clear D. V lost 5 bases and J lost 1, with 8 bases in between. Germline CDR1 and CDR2: SGHVS and FQNEAQ. This CDR3 is built from 14 residues. The CDR3 region has the DNA TGTGCCAGCAGCCCGGACGGAACTAATGAAAAACTGTTTTTT. Protein sequence: CASSPDGTNEKLFF.

The chain is built from TRBV7-9 and TRBJ1-4; D is unresolved. CDR1 and CDR2 from the germline V gene are SEHNR and FQNEAQ (reference sequence). The CDR3 covers 13 residues. V lost 5 bases and J 14 bases, leaving 18 bases between the germline ends. The CDR3 DNA reads as TGTGCCAGCAGCCCATTACAGTCGGGTTGGCTGTTTTTT. Translation gives CASSPLQSGWLFF.

The sample holds a few counts of this clone. V and J are TRBV11-2 and TRBJ1-2; no clear D gene. V was pared by 7 bases and J by 5 bases, with 14 bases between. Germline-derived CDR1 and CDR2 are SGHAT and FQNNGV. This CDR3 comprises 13 residues. The CDR3 nucleotides are TGTGCCAGCAAACCGGGAGAGAATTATGGCTACACCTTC. Residues: CASKPGENYGYTF.

The chain has TRBV18 and TRBJ2-1; the D gene is possibly TRBD1 (5 bases). Germline V gives CDR1 KGHSH, CDR2 LQKENI. CDR3 length equals 13 residues. V lost 6 bases and J 11 bases, leaving 17 bases between the germline ends. In nucleotides, the CDR3 is TGTGCCAGCTCGACGGTGGACAACCCGAAGCAGTTCTTC. Translation gives CASSTVDNPKQFF.

The V call is TRBV6-5, the J call TRBJ2-3, with D maybe TRBD2 (5 bases). The germline V and J ends were trimmed by 0 bases and 4 bases, with 11 bases remaining between them. The CDR3 consists of 15 residues. In germline, CDR1 is MNHEY, CDR2 SVGAGI. In DNA form, the CDR3 reads TGTGCCAGCAGTTACTCGGCGGGTGGGGCAGATACGCAGTATTTT. It translates to CASSYSAGGADTQYF.

The gene calls are TRBV6-6 and TRBJ1-4; a possible D gene is TRBD1 (6 bases). Germline V gene sequence: CDR1 MNHNY, CDR2 SVGAGI (reference sequence). V lost 2 bases to trimming and J lost 6 bases, with 13 bases between them. The CDR3 consists of 15 residues. For the CDR3, the DNA is TGTGCCAGCAGTTACACCGGGACACTTCATGAAAAACTGTTTTTT. It codes for CASSYTGTLHEKLFF.

This chain links TRBV7-9 with TRBJ1-1; perhaps TRBD1 as D (6 bases). Germline V gene sequence: CDR1 SEHNR, CDR2 FQNEAQ (reference sequence). The CDR3 extends over 15 amino acids. V was clipped by 5 bases and J by 4 bases, with 17 bases between them. In DNA form, the CDR3 reads TGTGCCAGCAGCGCCCTAGGGGGGGAAGGCACTGAAGCTTTCTTT. This encodes CASSALGGEGTEAFF.

The rearrangement joins TRBV27 to TRBJ1-2; no definite D call. The CDR3 is 14 residues long. Between the trimmed V and J ends, which lost 4 bases and 8 bases, there was a span of 17 bases. Per the germline V gene, CDR1 is MNHEY and CDR2 is SMNVEV (reference sequence). CDR3 in amino acids: CASSSRTGRSGYTF. CDR3 nucleotide sequence: TGTGCCAGCAGTTCGAGGACCGGACGGTCCGGCTACACCTTC.

This chain joins TRBV18 and TRBJ2-5, with 7 nucleotides matching TRBD1. Trimming at V came to 5 bases and at J to 1 base, leaving 7 bases not matched to a gene. The CDR3 loop spans 15 amino acids. Germline V gene lookup returns CDR1 KGHSH and CDR2 LQKENI. For the CDR3, the DNA is TGTGCCAGCTCAGACGACAGGGTACGCCAAGAGACCCAGTACTTC. Protein product: CASSDDRVRQETQYF.

The genes are TRBV18 and TRBJ1-5; D unclear. With 3 bases removed from V and 4 bases from J, the gap between germline ends came to 7 bases. Germline V CDR1 and CDR2: KGHSH, LQKENI. The CDR3 totals 13 residues. CDR3 nucleotide sequence: TGTGCCAGCTCACCCCGACGGAATCAGCCCCAGCATTTT. It translates to CASSPRRNQPQHF.

V usage is TRBV27 and J usage is TRBJ1-2; no firm D call. Trimming shortened V by 0 bases and J by 0 bases, and 5 bases separated the two germline ends. CDR1 is MNHEY and CDR2 is SMNVEV in the germline V gene (reference sequence). The CDR3 runs to 14 residues. The CDR3 DNA is TGTGCCAGCAGTTTATCGAAGGCTAACTATGGCTACACCTTC. Amino acid sequence: CASSLSKANYGYTF.

V and J are TRBV15 and TRBJ1-2; weak D call: TRBD1 (5 bases). Deletions cut 8 bases from V and 2 bases from J, with 9 bases between. This CDR3 is built from 12 residues. Germline V CDR1 and CDR2: LNHNV, YYDKDF (reference sequence). This CDR3 is CATGRDNYGYTF. CDR3 coding DNA: TGTGCCACCGGGAGGGACAACTATGGCTACACCTTC.

V is TRBV11-2 and J is TRBJ1-5; D is possibly TRBD1 (5 bases). This CDR3 is 13 amino acids long. CDR1 is SGHAT, CDR2 FQNNGV, per germline. Trimming left V 2 bases short and J 6 bases short, with 8 bases between. The CDR3 nucleotides are TGTGCCAGCAGCTTACAGGGATCTCAGCCCCAGCATTTT. Translated, it gives CASSLQGSQPQHF.

The chain links TRBV7-9 to TRBJ2-7; D is perhaps TRBD1 (5 bases). The V and J ends lost 4 bases and 4 bases respectively, with 17 bases between them. The CDR3 has 15 residues. Germline CDR1 and CDR2: SEHNR and FQNEAQ (reference sequence). The CDR3 DNA sequence: TGTGCCAGCAGCTCAATCAACAAGGGGCCGTACGAGCAGTACTTC. Its translation is CASSSINKGPYEQYF.

The rearrangement links TRBV4-3 to TRBJ1-2; no clear D gene. From germline, CDR1 is LGHNA and CDR2 YSLEER. Trimming removed 0 bases from V and 8 bases from J, with 13 bases in between. This CDR3 comprises 14 residues. This CDR3 is CASSQDLGSEGYTF. Written as DNA, the CDR3 is TGCGCCAGCAGCCAAGACCTGGGATCGGAAGGCTACACCTTC.

This chain joins TRBV2 and TRBJ2-6, with D perhaps TRBD1 (6 bases). Germline-derived CDR1 and CDR2 are SNHLY and FYNNEI. V was trimmed by 3 bases and J by 0 bases, leaving 15 bases between them. The CDR3 covers 18 residues. CDR3 sequence: CASSDFRDTDSGANVLTF. CDR3 DNA: TGTGCCAGCAGTGATTTCCGGGACACCGACTCTGGGGCCAACGTCCTGACTTTC.

The chain carries TRBV6-5 and TRBJ1-1; weak D call: TRBD1 (5 bases). The CDR3 extends over 12 amino acids. Germline CDR1 and CDR2: MNHEY and SVGAGI. The V gene lost 7 bases and the J gene lost 6 bases, with 12 bases spanning the gap. CDR3 loop: CASTRGGAEAFF. The DNA of the CDR3 is TGTGCCAGCACACGTGGGGGGGCTGAAGCTTTCTTT.

This chain connects TRBV5-1 to TRBJ2-6; D is undetermined. The CDR3 has 16 amino acids. In germline, CDR1 is SGHRS, CDR2 YFSETQ. V lost 0 bases, J lost 0 bases, and 7 bases lay in between. The CDR3 DNA sequence: TGCGCCAGCAGCTTGGAGGGCCGCTCTGGGGCCAACGTCCTGACTTTC. Translated, it gives CASSLEGRSGANVLTF.